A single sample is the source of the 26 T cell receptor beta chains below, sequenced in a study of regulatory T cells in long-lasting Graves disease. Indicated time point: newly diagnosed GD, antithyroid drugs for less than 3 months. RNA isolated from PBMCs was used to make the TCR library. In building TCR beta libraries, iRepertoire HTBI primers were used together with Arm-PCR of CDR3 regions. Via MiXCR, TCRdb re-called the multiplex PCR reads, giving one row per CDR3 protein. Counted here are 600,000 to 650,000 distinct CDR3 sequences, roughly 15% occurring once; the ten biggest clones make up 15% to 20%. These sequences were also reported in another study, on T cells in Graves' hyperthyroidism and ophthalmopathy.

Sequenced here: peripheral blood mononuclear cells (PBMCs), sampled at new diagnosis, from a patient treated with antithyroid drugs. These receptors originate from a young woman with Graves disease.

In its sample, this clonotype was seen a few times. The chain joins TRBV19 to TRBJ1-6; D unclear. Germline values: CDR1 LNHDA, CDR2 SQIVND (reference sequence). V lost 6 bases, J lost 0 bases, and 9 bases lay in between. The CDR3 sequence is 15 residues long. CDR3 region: CASRLKSSYNSPLHF. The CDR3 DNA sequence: TGTGCCAGTAGGCTGAAGAGCTCCTATAATTCACCCCTCCACTTT. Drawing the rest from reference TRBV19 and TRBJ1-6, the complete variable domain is DGGITQSPKYLFRKEGQNVTLSCEQNLNHDAMYWYRQDPGQGLRLIYYSQIVNDFQKGDIAEGYSVSREKKESFPLTVTSAQKNPTAFYLCASRLKSSYNSPLHFGNGTRLTVT.

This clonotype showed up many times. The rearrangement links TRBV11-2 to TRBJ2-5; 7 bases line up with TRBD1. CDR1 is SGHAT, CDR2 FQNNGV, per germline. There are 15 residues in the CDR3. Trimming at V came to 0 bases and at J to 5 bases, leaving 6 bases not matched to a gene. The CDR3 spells CASSLELGGVETQYF. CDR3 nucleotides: TGTGCCAGCAGCTTAGAATTAGGGGGCGTTGAGACCCAGTACTTC.

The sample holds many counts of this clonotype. CDR3 nucleotides: TGTGCCAGCAGTTTTACTGACACAGATACGCAGTATTTT. Translating gives CASSFTDTDTQYF. The chain employs TRBV12-3 or TRBV12-4 and TRBJ2-3; D not resolved. The CDR3 extends over 13 amino acids. V lost 3 bases to trimming and J lost 2 bases, with 6 bases between them.

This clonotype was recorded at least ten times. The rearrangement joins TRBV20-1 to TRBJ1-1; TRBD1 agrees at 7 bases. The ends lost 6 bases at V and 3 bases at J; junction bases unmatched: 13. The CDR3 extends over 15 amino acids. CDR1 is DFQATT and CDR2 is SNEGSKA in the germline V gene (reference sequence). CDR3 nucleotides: TGCAGTGCCCGGGGGTTGGAGGGGGCGCACACTGAAGCTTTCTTT. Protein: CSARGLEGAHTEAFF.

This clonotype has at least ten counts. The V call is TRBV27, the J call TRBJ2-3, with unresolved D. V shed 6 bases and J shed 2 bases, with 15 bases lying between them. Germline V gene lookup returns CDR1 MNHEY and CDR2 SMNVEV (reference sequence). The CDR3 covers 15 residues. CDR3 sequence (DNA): TGTGCCAGCAGATTCGGGCAGATTAACACAGATACGCAGTATTTT. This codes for CASRFGQINTDTQYF.

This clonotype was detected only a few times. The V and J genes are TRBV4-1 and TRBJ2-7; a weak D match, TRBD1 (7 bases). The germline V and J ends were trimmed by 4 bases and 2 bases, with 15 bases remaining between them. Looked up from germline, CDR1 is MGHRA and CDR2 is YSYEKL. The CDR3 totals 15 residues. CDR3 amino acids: CASSLGGTAAYEQYF. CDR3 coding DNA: TGCGCCAGCAGCCTTGGAGGGACAGCCGCCTACGAGCAGTACTTC.

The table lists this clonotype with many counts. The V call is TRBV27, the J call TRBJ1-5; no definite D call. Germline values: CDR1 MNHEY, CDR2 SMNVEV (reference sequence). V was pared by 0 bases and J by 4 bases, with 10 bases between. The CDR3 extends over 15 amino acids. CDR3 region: CASSLSSQRNQPQHF. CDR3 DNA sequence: TGTGCCAGCAGTTTATCGTCGCAGCGGAATCAGCCCCAGCATTTT.

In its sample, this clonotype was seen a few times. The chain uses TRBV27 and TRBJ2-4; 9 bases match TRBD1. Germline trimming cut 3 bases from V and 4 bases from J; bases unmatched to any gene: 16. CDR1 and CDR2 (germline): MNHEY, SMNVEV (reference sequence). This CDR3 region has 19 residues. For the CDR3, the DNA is TGTGCCAGCAGTTTTGCCGGGACAGGGACGGGTCTCCTTAAAAACATTCAGTACTTC. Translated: CASSFAGTGTGLLKNIQYF.

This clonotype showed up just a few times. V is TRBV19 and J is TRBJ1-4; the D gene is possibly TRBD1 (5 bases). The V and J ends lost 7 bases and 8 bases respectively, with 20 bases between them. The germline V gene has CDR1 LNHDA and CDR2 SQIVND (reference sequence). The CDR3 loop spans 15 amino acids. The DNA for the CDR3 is TGTGCCAGTACCACCCTCGGCAGGGTGGAAGAAAAACTGTTTTTT. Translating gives CASTTLGRVEEKLFF.

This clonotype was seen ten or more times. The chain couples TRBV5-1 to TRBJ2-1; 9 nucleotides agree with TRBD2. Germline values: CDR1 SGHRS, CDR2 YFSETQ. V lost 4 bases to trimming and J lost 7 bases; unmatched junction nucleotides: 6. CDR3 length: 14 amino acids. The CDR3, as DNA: TGCGCCAGCAGCCCCATAGCGGGAGCTAATGAGCAGTTCTTC. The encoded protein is CASSPIAGANEQFF.

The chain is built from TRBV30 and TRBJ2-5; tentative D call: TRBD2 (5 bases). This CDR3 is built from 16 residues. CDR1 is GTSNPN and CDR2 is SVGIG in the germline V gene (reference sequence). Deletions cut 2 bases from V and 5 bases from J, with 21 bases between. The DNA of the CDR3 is TGTGCCTGGAGTCGGACCCACAGCGGAAGAGGGGAGACCCAGTACTTC. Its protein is CAWSRTHSGRGETQYF.

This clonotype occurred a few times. This CDR3 reads CASSENPGTGSIQYF. CDR3 nucleotide sequence: TGTGCCAGCAGTGAAAATCCCGGGACAGGGAGCATTCAGTACTTC. The chain combines TRBV6-1 with TRBJ2-4; 9 nucleotides align to TRBD1. CDR1 is MNHNS, CDR2 SASEGT, per germline. Unmatched junction bases numbered 8, after V lost 2 bases and J lost 9 bases. The CDR3 totals 15 residues.

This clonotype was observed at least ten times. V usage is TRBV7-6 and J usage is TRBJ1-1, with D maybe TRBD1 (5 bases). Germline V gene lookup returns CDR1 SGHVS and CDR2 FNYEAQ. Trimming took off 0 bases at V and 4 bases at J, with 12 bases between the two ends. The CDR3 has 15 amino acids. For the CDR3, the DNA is TGTGCCAGCAGCTTAGCGTATCCGGGACCCACTGAAGCTTTCTTT. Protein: CASSLAYPGPTEAFF.

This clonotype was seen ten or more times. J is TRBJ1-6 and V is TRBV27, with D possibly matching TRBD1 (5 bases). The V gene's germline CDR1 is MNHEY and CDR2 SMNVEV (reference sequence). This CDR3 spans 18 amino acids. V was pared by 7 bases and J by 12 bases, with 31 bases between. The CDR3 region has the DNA TGTGCCAGCAATCCGGGAAATGGGCCGGCAGGGCTTAGAGGACCCCTCCACTTT. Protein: CASNPGNGPAGLRGPLHF.

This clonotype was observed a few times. CDR3 amino acids: CASSYSKSSGRNYEQYF. The DNA for the CDR3 is TGTGCCAGCAGTTACTCAAAGAGTAGCGGGAGGAACTACGAGCAGTACTTC. V gene TRBV6-2 or TRBV6-3 combines with J gene TRBJ2-7, with 10 nucleotides matching TRBD2. V lost 0 bases, J lost 3 bases, and 8 bases stayed unmatched. The germline CDR1 and CDR2 sequences are MNHEY and SVGEGT. This CDR3 region has 17 residues.

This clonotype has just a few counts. Here the CDR3 DNA reads TGTGCCAGCAATCCCGGCTTTGTGGGACAGGGAGACATTCAGTACTTC. Protein: CASNPGFVGQGDIQYF. The rearrangement links TRBV6-2 or TRBV6-3 to TRBJ2-4, with TRBD1 identical over 9 bases. The germline V gene encodes CDR1 MNHEY and CDR2 SVGEGT. The CDR3 loop spans 16 amino acids. The trim removed 7 bases at V and 8 bases at J, leaving 15 bases unmatched.

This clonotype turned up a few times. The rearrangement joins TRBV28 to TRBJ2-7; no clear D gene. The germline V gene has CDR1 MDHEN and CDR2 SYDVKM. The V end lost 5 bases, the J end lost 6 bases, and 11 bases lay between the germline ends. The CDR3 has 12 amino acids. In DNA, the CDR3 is TGTGCCAGCAGTGAAGTTACTGGCGAGCAGTACTTC. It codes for CASSEVTGEQYF.

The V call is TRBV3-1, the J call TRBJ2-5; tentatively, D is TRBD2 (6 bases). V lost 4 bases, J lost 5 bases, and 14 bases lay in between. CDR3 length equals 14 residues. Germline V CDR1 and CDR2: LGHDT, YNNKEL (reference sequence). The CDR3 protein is CASSPGGWGETQYF. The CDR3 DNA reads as TGTGCCAGCAGCCCCGGAGGGTGGGGTGAGACCCAGTACTTC.

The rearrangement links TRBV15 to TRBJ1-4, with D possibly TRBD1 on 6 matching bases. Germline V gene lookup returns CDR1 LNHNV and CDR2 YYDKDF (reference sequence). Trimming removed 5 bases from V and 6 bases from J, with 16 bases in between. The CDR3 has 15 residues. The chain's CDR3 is CATSLTTGGYEKLFF. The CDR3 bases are TGTGCCACCAGCCTGACGACAGGTGGCTATGAAAAACTGTTTTTT.

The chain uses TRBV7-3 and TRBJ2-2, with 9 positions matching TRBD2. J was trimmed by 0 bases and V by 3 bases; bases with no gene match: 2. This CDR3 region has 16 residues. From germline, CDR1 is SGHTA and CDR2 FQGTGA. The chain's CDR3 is CASSLTSGANTGELFF. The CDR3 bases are TGTGCCAGCAGCTTGACTAGCGGAGCGAACACCGGGGAGCTGTTTTTT.

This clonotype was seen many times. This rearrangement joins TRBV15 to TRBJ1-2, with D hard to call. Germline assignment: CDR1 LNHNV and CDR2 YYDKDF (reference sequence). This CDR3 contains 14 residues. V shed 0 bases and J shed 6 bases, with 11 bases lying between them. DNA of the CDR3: TGTGCCACCAGCAGAGATGGGTGGATGGATGGCTACACCTTC. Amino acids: CATSRDGWMDGYTF. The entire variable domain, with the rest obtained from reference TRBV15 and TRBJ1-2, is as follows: DAMVIQNPRYQVTQFGKPVTLSCSQTLNHNVMYWYQQKSSQAPKLLFHYYDKDFNNEADTPDNFQSRRPNTSFCFLDIRSPGLGDTAMYLCATSRDGWMDGYTFGSGTRLTVV.

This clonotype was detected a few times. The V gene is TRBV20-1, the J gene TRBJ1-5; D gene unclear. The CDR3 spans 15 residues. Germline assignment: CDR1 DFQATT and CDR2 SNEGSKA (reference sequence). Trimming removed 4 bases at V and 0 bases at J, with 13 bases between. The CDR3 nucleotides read TGCAGTGCTATCAAGACGGATTATAGCAATCAGCCCCAGCATTTT. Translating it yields CSAIKTDYSNQPQHF.

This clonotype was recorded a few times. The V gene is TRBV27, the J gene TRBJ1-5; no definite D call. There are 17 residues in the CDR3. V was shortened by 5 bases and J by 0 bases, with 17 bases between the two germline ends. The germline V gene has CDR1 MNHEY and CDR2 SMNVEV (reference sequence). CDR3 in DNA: TGTGCCAGCAGTCCAATGACGGATTATTATAGCAATCAGCCCCAGCATTTT. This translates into CASSPMTDYYSNQPQHF.

CDR3 sequence reads: CASTRDRAETQYF. The CDR3 coding sequence is TGTGCCAGCACTCGGGACAGGGCAGAGACCCAGTACTTC. V usage is TRBV7-2 and J usage is TRBJ2-5, with TRBD1 identical over 9 bases. CDR3 length: 13 amino acids. V dropped 7 bases and J dropped 4; count of bases not matched to a gene: 4. In germline, CDR1 is SGHTA, CDR2 FQGNSA.

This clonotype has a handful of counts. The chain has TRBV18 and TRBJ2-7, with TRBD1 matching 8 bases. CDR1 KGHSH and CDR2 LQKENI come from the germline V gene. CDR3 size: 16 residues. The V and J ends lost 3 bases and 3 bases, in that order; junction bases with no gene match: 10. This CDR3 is CASSPLADRGIYEQYF. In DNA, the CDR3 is TGTGCCAGCTCACCGTTAGCTGACAGGGGCATCTACGAGCAGTACTTC. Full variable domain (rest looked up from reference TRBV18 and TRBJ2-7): NAGVMQNPRHLVRRRGQEARLRCSPMKGHSHVYWYRQLPEEGLKFMVYLQKENIIDESGMPKERFSAEFPKEGPSILRIQQVVRGDSAAYFCASSPLADRGIYEQYFGPGTRLTVT.

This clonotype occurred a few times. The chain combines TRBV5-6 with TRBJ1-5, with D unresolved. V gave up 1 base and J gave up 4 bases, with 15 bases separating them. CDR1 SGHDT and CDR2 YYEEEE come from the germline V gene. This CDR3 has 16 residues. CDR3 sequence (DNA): TGTGCCAGCAGCTTGAGTCGATGGGATACGAATCAGCCCCAGCATTTT. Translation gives CASSLSRWDTNQPQHF.